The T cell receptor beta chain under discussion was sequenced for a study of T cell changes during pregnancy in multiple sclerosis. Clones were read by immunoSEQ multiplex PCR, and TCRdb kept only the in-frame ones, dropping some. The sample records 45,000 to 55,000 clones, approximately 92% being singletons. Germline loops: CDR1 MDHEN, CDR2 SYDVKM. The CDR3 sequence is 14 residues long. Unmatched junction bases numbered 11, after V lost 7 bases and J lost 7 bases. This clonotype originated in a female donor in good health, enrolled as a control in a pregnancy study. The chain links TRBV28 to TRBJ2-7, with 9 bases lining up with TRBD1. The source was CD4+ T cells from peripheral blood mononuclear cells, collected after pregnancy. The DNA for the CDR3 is TGTGCCAGCATGGGAGACAGGGGGATAAGGGAGCAGTACTTC. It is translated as CASMGDRGIREQYF.